The entry below gives a single T cell receptor (beta chain) sequence along with its context. The sample belongs to a study of T cell responses to AZD1222 COVID-19 vaccine. Repertoires were generated with immunoSEQ multiplex PCR, while TCRdb's copy carries only in-frame clones and drops some. The sample includes about 120,000 clones, 85% to 95% of them seen just once. CDR3 length: 14 amino acids. The V end lost 0 bases, the J end lost 3 bases, and 7 bases lay between the germline ends. Germline lookup yields CDR1 SGHTA and CDR2 FQGNSA. The sample was peripheral blood, taken on day 0 of AZD1222 vaccination. The chain uses TRBV7-2 and TRBJ2-3; the D is unclear. The clonotype originates from an adult in good health. The CDR3 bases are TGTGCCAGCAGCTTAGCCCGGGTGACAGATACGCAGTATTTT. Its protein is CASSLARVTDTQYF.